This entry is about one T cell receptor beta chain. Antigen: not known. Germline V gene sequence: CDR1 SGHAT, CDR2 FQNNGV. J gave up 7 bases and V 3 bases, and 8 bases lay outside the gene matches. This CDR3 spans 15 amino acids. Vbeta (60) and Jbeta (13) primers were used in the PCR. Clones were sequenced by immunoSEQ multiplex PCR, and TCRdb holds only the in-frame ones, with some missing. The sample contains fewer than 75,000 clones, 65% to 80% of which appear only once. The sample is drawn from a study of cytomegalovirus exposure and HLA in healthy donors. Background on the study: Unique TCR beta sequences numbering about 100 million came from approximately 180 million T cells in an earlier analysis.

Study-wide results and limits: The study reported that TCR beta sequences accurately predicted HLA-A and HLA-B alleles in most subjects. When a later analysis compared HLA-associated TCR beta chains with equally common others, the HLA-associated chains turned out to be more clonally expanded and to have lower generation probabilities. Cytomegalovirus-associated status was assigned to about 180 TCR beta chains.

The chain joins TRBV11-2 to TRBJ2-1; TRBD1 aligns across 8 bases. Material for sequencing was PBMCs. This sequence was found in a man in his 70s in good health and CMV-seronegative. This chain's CDR3 is CASSFQGALGNEQFF. DNA of the CDR3: TGTGCCAGCAGCTTCCAGGGGGCCTTGGGGAATGAGCAGTTCTTC.